This T cell receptor (beta chain) was sequenced in a study of shared clonotypes between healthy human individuals. Findings of the study overall: Some clonotypes were shared by all four sorted-subset donors, while others were not shared. The non-shared ones had lower generation probabilities than the shared ones. Naive subsets generally exceeded memory subsets in estimated richness.

Germline V CDR1 and CDR2: SGDLS, YYNGEE. The CDR3 consists of 14 residues. Losses at the gene ends were 2 bases for V and 4 bases for J; bases not matched to a gene: 4. In regard to this clone: The antigen remains unidentified.

Sequencing used immunoSEQ multiplex PCR; TCRdb keeps in-frame clones, though not all of them. The table lists approximately 1.1 million clones, roughly 74% of them singletons. The chain joins TRBV9 to TRBJ1-2, with 8 bases that match TRBD1. Sequencing was performed on memory CD4+ T cells from PBMCs. As to subset: CD45RA-negative fraction. This receptor was taken from a man aged 18-30 years in good health. Some clones in this sample may be carry-over from other donors' samples. The CDR3 DNA reads as TGTGCCAGCAGCGTCACAGGGGGTAGCTATGGCTACACCTTC. Translated, it gives CASSVTGGSYGYTF.